These 16 T cell receptor beta chains originate from one sample sequenced in a study of blood T cell repertoires in COVID-19. Measured with immunoSEQ multiplex PCR; TCRdb has only the in-frame clones, and not every one. Seen here are about 69,000 clones, over 70% observed once, and the top ten hold 16%. Input material: peripheral blood. The source of these receptors is a man aged 60 to 69 with acute or convalescent COVID-19.

The V call is TRBV30, the J call TRBJ1-4; D call uncertain. V lost 3 bases and J lost 4, with 9 bases in between. Germline V CDR1 and CDR2: GTSNPN, SVGIG (reference sequence). The CDR3 spans 13 residues. The CDR3 reads CAWREYLNEKLFF. DNA of the CDR3: TGTGCCTGGAGAGAGTACCTTAATGAAAAACTGTTTTTT.

This sequence joins TRBV5-1 and TRBJ1-2; D perhaps matches TRBD1 (6 bases). With 4 bases removed from V and 4 bases from J, the gap between germline ends came to 17 bases. CDR3 length: 15 residues. Germline CDR1 reads SGHRS; CDR2 reads YFSETQ. This CDR3 reads CASSITGSTAYGYTF. The CDR3 DNA reads TGCGCCAGCAGCATCACAGGGAGCACCGCCTATGGCTACACCTTC.

This chain connects TRBV30 to TRBJ2-7; 7 bases are shared with TRBD2. Germline trimming cut 1 base from V and 1 base from J; bases unmatched to any gene: 7. The CDR3 runs 15 residues. Germline V gives CDR1 GTSNPN, CDR2 SVGIG (reference sequence). The CDR3 spells CAWSGRWGGSYEQYF. The DNA for the CDR3 is TGTGCCTGGAGTGGGAGGTGGGGGGGGTCCTACGAGCAGTACTTC.

The sample holds a few counts of this clone. This chain links TRBV4-3 with TRBJ1-3; TRBD1 aligns across 8 bases. Germline-derived CDR1 and CDR2 are LGHNA and YSLEER. V lost 3 bases, J lost 1 base, and 5 bases stayed unmatched. The CDR3 has 16 amino acids. The chain's CDR3 is CASSHGQGGSGNTIYF. CDR3 nucleotide sequence: TGCGCCAGCAGCCACGGACAGGGAGGGTCTGGAAACACCATATATTTT.

This clone was picked up many times. The chain joins TRBV18 to TRBJ1-2; weak D call: TRBD1 (5 bases). The CDR3 contains 14 residues. Trimming left V 3 bases short and J 8 bases short, with 16 bases between. Germline V gives CDR1 KGHSH, CDR2 LQKENI. CDR3 protein: CASSPSRAGQGYTF. In DNA form, the CDR3 reads TGTGCCAGCTCACCCTCCAGGGCAGGGCAGGGCTACACCTTC.

The gene calls are TRBV10-3 and TRBJ2-2; 8 bases line up with TRBD1. Germline values: CDR1 ENHRY, CDR2 SYGVKD. The CDR3 sequence is 15 residues long. The V segment lost 6 bases and the J segment 3 bases; nucleotides outside the gene matches: 6. The CDR3 is CAIRPGTGDTGELFF. CDR3 nucleotide sequence: TGTGCCATCAGGCCCGGGACAGGAGACACCGGGGAGCTGTTTTTT.

The chain recombines TRBV29-1 with TRBJ2-1, with 7 nucleotides matching TRBD1. This CDR3 has 15 residues. The V gene end was trimmed by 1 base and the J gene end by 4 bases; junction bases not matched to a gene: 7. The germline gives CDR1 SQVTM, CDR2 ANQGSEA. CDR3 in amino acids: CSVEGGKQGYNEQFF. As DNA, the CDR3 is TGCAGCGTTGAAGGGGGAAAACAGGGGTACAATGAGCAGTTCTTC.

The chain is built from TRBV25-1 and TRBJ2-2; 7 bases map to TRBD1. This CDR3 is built from 14 residues. V shed 6 bases, J shed 3 bases, and the junction held 4 bases outside the gene matches. Per the germline V gene, CDR1 is MGHDK and CDR2 is SYGVNS. CDR3 bases: TGTGCCAGCAGAGGAGGACAGGACACCGGGGAGCTGTTTTTT. Translation: CASRGGQDTGELFF.

A few counts support this clone. This chain connects TRBV12-3 or TRBV12-4 to TRBJ1-2; unclear D gene. V was shortened by 6 bases and J by 7 bases, with 15 bases between the two germline ends. The CDR3 spans 13 residues. The CDR3 is CASSPSQSRGYTF. For the CDR3, the DNA is TGTGCCAGCAGCCCTAGTCAATCTCGTGGCTACACCTTC.

This clone was observed a single time. The V and J genes are TRBV6-5 and TRBJ1-2; D might be TRBD1 (5 bases). The CDR3 is 15 amino acids. Deletions cut 2 bases from V and 3 bases from J, with 13 bases between. Germline V lookup: CDR1 MNHEY, CDR2 SVGAGI. CDR3 sequence: CASSYGGFGDYGYTF. CDR3 coding DNA: TGTGCCAGCAGTTACGGGGGGTTCGGGGACTATGGCTACACCTTC.

This chain uses TRBV7-8 with TRBJ2-7; 7 bases are shared with TRBD1. The germline V gene encodes CDR1 SGHVS and CDR2 FQNEAQ. The CDR3 extends over 14 amino acids. Trimming cost V 6 bases and J 5 bases; bases outside gene matches: 10. The DNA for the CDR3 is TGTGCCAGCAGTCAGCAGCCACAGGGGCACGAGCAGTACTTC. Residues: CASSQQPQGHEQYF.

The V call is TRBV5-5, the J call TRBJ1-2; D possibly corresponds to TRBD1 (5 bases). The CDR3 is made up of 16 amino acids. Trimming removed 5 bases at V and 5 bases at J, with 22 bases between. From germline, CDR1 is SGHKS and CDR2 YYEKEE (reference sequence). The CDR3 DNA reads TGTGCCAGCAGGAACACAGCGGGCCAGGGTTCATATGGCTACACCTTC. It is translated as CASRNTAGQGSYGYTF.

This sequence joins TRBV7-2 and TRBJ1-2; no reliable D call. Germline V gene sequence: CDR1 SGHTA, CDR2 FQGNSA. The CDR3 runs to 14 residues. V shed 5 bases and J shed 4 bases, with 14 bases lying between them. CDR3 bases: TGTGCCAGCAGCCCCTGGACTGTTAGCTATGGCTACACCTTC. It translates to CASSPWTVSYGYTF. Filled out from reference TRBV7-2 and TRBJ1-2, the complete variable domain reads GAGVSQSPSNKVTEKGKDVELRCDPISGHTALYWYRQSLGQGLEFLIYFQGNSAPDKSGLPSDRFSAERTGGSVSTLTIQRTQQEDSAVYLCASSPWTVSYGYTFGSGTRLTVV.

The chain uses TRBV12-3 or TRBV12-4 and TRBJ1-3; D is ambiguous. The CDR3 loop spans 13 amino acids. Trimming cost V 0 bases and J 9 bases, with 9 bases left between them. CDR3 region: CASSLAAFGTIYF. The CDR3 nucleotides read TGTGCCAGCAGTTTAGCGGCCTTTGGCACCATATATTTT.

The chain's CDR3 is CASSLEGQGVYGYTF. The CDR3 DNA follows: TGCGCCAGCAGCTTGGAGGGACAGGGGGTCTATGGCTACACCTTC. This rearrangement joins TRBV5-1 to TRBJ1-2; 11 nucleotides line up with TRBD1. Germline assignment: CDR1 SGHRS and CDR2 YFSETQ. The CDR3 is made up of 15 amino acids. Trimming at V came to 0 bases and at J to 4 bases, leaving 2 bases not matched to a gene. Filled out from reference TRBV5-1 and TRBJ1-2, the complete variable domain reads KAGVTQTPRYLIKTRGQQVTLSCSPISGHRSVSWYQQTPGQGLQFLFEYFSETQRNKGNFPGRFSGRQFSNSRSEMNVSTLELGDSALYLCASSLEGQGVYGYTFGSGTRLTVV.

In DNA, the CDR3 is TGTGCCAGCAGCCAACAGGGTTGGGCCACTGAAGCTTTCTTT. As protein: CASSQQGWATEAFF. The chain uses TRBV3-1 (or the pseudogene TRBV3-2) and TRBJ1-1; tentatively, D is TRBD1 (5 bases). The CDR3 consists of 14 residues. V was pared by 2 bases and J by 4 bases, with 11 bases between. Germline V gene lookup returns CDR1 LGHDT and CDR2 YNNKEL (reference sequence).